This TCR beta chain comes out of a study of shared clonotypes between healthy human individuals. On this clone itself: Its antigen is still unknown.

V lost 4 bases, J lost 2 bases, and 24 bases lay in between. The CDR3 loop spans 19 amino acids. Germline assignment: CDR1 SEHNR and CDR2 FQNEAQ (reference sequence). Measured with immunoSEQ multiplex PCR; TCRdb has only the in-frame clones, and not every one. This table holds about 2.3 million clones, 85% to 95% found once. Study-level points and caveats: An effect of sequencing depth on clonotype sharing among donors was expected.

This TCR derives from a man younger than 30 in good health. Some clones in this sample may be carry-over from other donors' samples. The genes are TRBV7-9 and TRBJ2-1; weak D call: TRBD1 (5 bases). The sequenced sample was naive CD4+ T cells from PBMCs. The subset denotes: CD45RA+ positively selected. The CDR3 loop is CASSSPNRFNRSTYNEQFF. CDR3 bases: TGTGCCAGCAGCTCGCCCAACAGGTTTAACCGGAGCACCTACAATGAGCAGTTCTTC.